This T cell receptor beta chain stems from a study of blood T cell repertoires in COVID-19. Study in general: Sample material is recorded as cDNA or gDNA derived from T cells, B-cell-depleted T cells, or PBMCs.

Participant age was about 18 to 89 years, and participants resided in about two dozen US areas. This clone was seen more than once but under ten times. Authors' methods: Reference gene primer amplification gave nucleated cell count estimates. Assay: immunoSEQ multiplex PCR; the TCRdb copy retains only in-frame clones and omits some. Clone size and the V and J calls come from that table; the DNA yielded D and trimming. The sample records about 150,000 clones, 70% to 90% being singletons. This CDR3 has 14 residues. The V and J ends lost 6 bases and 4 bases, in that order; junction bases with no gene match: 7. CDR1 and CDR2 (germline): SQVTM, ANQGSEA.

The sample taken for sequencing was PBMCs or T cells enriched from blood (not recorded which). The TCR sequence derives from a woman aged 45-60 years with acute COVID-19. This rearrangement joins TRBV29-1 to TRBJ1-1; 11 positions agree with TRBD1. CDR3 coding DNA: TGCAGCGTGGACAGGGGGCAATCGGTCACTGAAGCTTTCTTT. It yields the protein CSVDRGQSVTEAFF.